Given below is one TCR beta chain in context. The same CDR3 also results from other DNA sequences found in this sample. The sample belongs to a study of blood T cell repertoires in COVID-19. Trimming pared 4 bases from V and 0 bases from J, leaving 7 bases between. There are 13 residues in the CDR3. Germline-derived CDR1 and CDR2 are SGHRS and YFSETQ. Original processing notes: The assay estimated nucleated cells by amplifying reference gene primers. The repertoire was sequenced with immunoSEQ multiplex PCR; TCRdb's copy has only in-frame clones and lacks some. V and J calls and clone size follow that table, whereas D and trimming were derived from the DNA. Seen here are 150,000 to 200,000 clones, about 88% observed once, and the top ten hold 20% to 30%.

Input material: peripheral blood. The clonotype originates from a man in his fifties or sixties with acute or convalescent COVID-19. The chain carries TRBV5-1 and TRBJ1-2; no reliable D call. CDR3 amino acids: CASSPGTNYGYTF. Written as DNA, the CDR3 is TGCGCCAGCAGCCCCGGGACTAACTATGGCTACACCTTC.